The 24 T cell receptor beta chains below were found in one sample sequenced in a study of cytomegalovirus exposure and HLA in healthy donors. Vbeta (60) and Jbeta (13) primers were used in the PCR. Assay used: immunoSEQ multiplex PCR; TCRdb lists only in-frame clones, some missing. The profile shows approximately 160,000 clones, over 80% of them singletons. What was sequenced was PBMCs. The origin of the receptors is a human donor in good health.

CDR3 sequence: CASSQDSRGNGYTF. The CDR3 region has the DNA TGCGCCAGCAGCCAAGATTCCAGGGGGAATGGCTACACCTTC. The J gene is TRBJ1-2, the V gene TRBV4-3; 7 nucleotides agree with TRBD1. With V trimmed by 0 bases and J by 6 bases, 4 bases remained unmatched. The CDR3 runs 14 residues. Germline V gene data show CDR1 as LGHNA and CDR2 as YSLEER.

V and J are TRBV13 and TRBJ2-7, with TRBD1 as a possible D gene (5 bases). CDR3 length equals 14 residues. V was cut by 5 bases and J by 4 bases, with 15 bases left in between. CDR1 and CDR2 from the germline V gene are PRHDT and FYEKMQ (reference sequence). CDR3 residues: CASSQKTAYYEQYF. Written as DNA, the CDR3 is TGTGCCAGCAGCCAAAAGACAGCTTATTACGAGCAGTACTTC.

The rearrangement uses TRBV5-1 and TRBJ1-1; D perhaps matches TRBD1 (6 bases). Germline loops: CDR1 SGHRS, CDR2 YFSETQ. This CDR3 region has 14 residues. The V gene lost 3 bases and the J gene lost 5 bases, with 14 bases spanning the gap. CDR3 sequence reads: CASSWRPGETEAFF. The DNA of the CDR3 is TGCGCCAGCAGCTGGAGGCCAGGGGAGACTGAAGCTTTCTTT.

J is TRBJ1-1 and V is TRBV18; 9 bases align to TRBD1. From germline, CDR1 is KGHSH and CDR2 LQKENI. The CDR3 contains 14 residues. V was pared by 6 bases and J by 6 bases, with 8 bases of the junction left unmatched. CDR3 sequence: CASSPGTGRAEAFF. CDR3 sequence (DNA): TGTGCCAGCTCTCCTGGGACAGGGAGGGCTGAAGCTTTCTTT.

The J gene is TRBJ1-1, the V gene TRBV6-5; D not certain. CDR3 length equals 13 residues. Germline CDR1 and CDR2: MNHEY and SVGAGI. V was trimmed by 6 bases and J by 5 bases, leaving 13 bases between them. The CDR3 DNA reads TGTGCCAGCAGCGCCGGAGGGCGTACTGAAGCTTTCTTT. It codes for CASSAGGRTEAFF.

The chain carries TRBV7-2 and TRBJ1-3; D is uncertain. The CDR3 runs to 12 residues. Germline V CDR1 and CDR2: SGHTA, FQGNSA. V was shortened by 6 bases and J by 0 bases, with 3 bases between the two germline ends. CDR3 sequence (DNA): TGTGCCAGCAGTATCTCTGGAAACACCATATATTTT. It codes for CASSISGNTIYF.

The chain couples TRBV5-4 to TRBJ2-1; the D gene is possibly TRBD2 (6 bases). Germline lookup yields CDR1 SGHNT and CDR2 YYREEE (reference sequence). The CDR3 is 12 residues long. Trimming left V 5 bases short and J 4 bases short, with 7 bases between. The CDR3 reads CASRGTYNEQFF. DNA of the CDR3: TGTGCCAGCAGGGGGACTTACAATGAGCAGTTCTTC. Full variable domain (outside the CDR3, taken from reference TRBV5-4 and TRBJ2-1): ETGVTQSPTHLIKTRGQQVTLRCSSQSGHNTVSWYQQALGQGPQFIFQYYREEENGRGNFPPRFSGLQFPNYSSELNVNALELDDSALYLCASRGTYNEQFFGPGTRLTVL.

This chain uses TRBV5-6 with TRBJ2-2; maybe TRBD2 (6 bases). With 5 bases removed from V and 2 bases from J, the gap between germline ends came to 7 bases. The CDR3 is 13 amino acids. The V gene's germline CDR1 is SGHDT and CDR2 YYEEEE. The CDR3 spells CASRGLNTGELFF. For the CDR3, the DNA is TGTGCCAGCAGGGGACTTAACACCGGGGAGCTGTTTTTT.

CDR3 region: CASSFALAGDKSDTQYF. In DNA, the CDR3 is TGCGCCAGCAGCTTTGCCCTAGCGGGGGACAAATCAGATACGCAGTATTTT. This chain joins TRBV5-1 and TRBJ2-3; 10 bases are shared with TRBD2. Germline CDR1 reads SGHRS; CDR2 reads YFSETQ. The CDR3 has 17 residues. V trimming: 2 bases; J trimming: 4 bases; junction bases outside the gene matches: 10.

In DNA, the CDR3 is TGTGCCAGCAGTGAAGCGAGGGAGACCCAGTACTTC. Protein sequence: CASSEARETQYF. This chain joins TRBV2 and TRBJ2-5; the D is unclear. Germline-derived CDR1 and CDR2 are SNHLY and FYNNEI. V was trimmed by 0 bases and J by 5 bases, leaving 4 bases between them. This CDR3 has 12 amino acids.

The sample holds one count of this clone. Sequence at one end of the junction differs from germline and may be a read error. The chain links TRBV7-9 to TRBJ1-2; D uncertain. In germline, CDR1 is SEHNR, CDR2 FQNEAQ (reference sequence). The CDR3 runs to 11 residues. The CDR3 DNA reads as TGTGCCAGCAGCTTAGAGCCGCCGGTTTCCTTC. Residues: CASSLEPPVSF.

The DNA of the CDR3 is TGTGCCAGCAGTTACCCTAGCGGGGGGGCCGGTGAGCAGTTCTTC. It encodes CASSYPSGGAGEQFF. The rearrangement joins TRBV6-5 to TRBJ2-1; 12 bases map to TRBD2. Germline V gives CDR1 MNHEY, CDR2 SVGAGI. There are 15 residues in the CDR3. The J segment lost 9 bases and the V segment lost 2 bases, leaving 5 bases of the junction unmatched.

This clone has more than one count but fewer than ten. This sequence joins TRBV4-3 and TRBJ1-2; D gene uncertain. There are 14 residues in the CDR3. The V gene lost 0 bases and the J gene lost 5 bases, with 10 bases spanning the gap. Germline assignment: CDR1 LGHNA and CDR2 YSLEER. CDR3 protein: CASSQDLFGYGYTF. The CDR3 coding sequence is TGCGCCAGCAGCCAAGATCTTTTCGGGTATGGCTACACCTTC.

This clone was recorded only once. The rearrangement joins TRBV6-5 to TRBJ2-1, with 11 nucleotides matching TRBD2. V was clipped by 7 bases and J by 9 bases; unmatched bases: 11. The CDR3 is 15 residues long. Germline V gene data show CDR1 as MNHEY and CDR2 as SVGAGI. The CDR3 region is CASNQPSGGRGEQFF. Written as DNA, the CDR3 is TGTGCCAGCAACCAACCTAGCGGGGGGCGGGGTGAGCAGTTCTTC.

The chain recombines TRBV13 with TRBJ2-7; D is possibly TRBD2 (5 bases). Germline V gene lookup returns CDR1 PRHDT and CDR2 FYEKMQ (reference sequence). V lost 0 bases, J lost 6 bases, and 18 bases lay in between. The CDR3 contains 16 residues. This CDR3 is CASSLGPSPAMSEQYF. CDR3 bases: TGTGCCAGCAGCTTAGGCCCTAGCCCTGCTATGAGCGAGCAGTACTTC.

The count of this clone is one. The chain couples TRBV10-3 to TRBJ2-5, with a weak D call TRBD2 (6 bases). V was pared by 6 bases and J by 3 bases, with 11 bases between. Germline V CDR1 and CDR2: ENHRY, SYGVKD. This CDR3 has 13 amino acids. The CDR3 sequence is CAIRRTNKETQYF. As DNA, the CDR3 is TGTGCCATCAGGCGGACTAACAAAGAGACCCAGTACTTC.

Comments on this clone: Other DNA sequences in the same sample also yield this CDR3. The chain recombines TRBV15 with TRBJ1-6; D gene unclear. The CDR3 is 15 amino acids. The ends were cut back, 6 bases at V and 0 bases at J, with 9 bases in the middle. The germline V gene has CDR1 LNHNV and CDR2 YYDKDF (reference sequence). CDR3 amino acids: CATSEESSYNSPLHF. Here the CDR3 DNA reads TGTGCCACCAGTGAGGAGAGCTCCTATAATTCACCCCTCCACTTT.

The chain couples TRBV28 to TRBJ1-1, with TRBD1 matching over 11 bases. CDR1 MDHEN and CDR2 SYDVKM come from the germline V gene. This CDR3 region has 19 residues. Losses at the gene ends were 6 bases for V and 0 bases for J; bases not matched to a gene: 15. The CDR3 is CASSSFPRTGGRMNTEAFF. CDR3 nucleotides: TGTGCCAGCAGCTCCTTCCCTCGGACAGGGGGCCGGATGAACACTGAAGCTTTCTTT.

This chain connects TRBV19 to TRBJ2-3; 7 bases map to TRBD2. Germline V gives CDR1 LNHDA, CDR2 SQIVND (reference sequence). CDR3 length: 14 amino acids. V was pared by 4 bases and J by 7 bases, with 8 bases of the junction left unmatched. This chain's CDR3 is CASSKGLEGYTQYF. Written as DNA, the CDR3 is TGTGCCAGTAGTAAAGGACTAGAGGGGTATACGCAGTATTTT.

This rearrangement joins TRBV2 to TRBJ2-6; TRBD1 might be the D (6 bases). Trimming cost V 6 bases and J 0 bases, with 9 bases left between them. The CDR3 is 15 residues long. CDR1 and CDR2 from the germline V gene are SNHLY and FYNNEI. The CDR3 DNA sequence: TGTGCCAGCAGCGAGGGGGACTCTGGGGCCAACGTCCTGACTTTC. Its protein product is CASSEGDSGANVLTF.

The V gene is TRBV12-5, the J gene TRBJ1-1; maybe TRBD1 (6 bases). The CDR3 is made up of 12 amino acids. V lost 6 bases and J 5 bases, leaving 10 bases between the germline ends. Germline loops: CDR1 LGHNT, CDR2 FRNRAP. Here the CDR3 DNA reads TGTGCTAGTGGGGGAACAGGGACTGAAGCTTTCTTT. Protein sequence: CASGGTGTEAFF.

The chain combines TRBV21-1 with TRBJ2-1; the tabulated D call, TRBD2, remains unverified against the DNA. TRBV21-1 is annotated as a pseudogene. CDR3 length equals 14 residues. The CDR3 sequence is CASSKRTHREEQFF. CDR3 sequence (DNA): TGTGCCAGCAGCAAGAGGACTCATCGGGAAGAGCAGTTCTTC.

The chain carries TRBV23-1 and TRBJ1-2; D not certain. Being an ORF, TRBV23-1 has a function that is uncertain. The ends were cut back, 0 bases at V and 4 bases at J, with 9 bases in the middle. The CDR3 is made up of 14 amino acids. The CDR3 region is CASSQSVPPYGYTF. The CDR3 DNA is TGCGCCAGCAGTCAATCCGTCCCCCCCTATGGCTACACCTTC.

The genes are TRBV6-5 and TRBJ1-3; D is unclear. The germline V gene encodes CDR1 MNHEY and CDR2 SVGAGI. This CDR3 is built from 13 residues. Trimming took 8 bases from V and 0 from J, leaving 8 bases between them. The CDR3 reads CASYRGSGNTIYF. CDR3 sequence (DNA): TGTGCCAGCTATCGGGGCTCTGGAAACACCATATATTTT.